The present T cell receptor (beta chain) was sequenced within a study of shared clonotypes between healthy human individuals. Naive CD8 cells were CD45RO-negative, positively selected for CCR7, excluding terminally differentiated effector memory CD45RA+ cells. TCRdb keeps only in-frame clones here, not all; method: immunoSEQ multiplex PCR. The table includes 2 million to 2.5 million clones, about 92% detected once. Study outcomes and limitations: Tissue TCR repertoires likely differ from these blood-only repertoires.

Worth noting for this clone: What it recognizes is unknown.

This CDR3 contains 14 residues. V gave up 4 bases and J gave up 6 bases; unmatched junction bases: 6. CDR1 is SQVTM, CDR2 ANQGSEA, per germline. The TCR originated in a man younger than 35 in good health. Some clones in this sample may be carry-over from other donors' samples. The chain joins TRBV29-1 to TRBJ2-2; 9 nucleotides match TRBD2. What was sequenced was naive CD8+ T cells from PBMCs. The CDR3 here is CSVVYGGRAGELFF. DNA for the CDR3: TGCAGCGTTGTCTACGGCGGGAGGGCCGGGGAGCTGTTTTTT.